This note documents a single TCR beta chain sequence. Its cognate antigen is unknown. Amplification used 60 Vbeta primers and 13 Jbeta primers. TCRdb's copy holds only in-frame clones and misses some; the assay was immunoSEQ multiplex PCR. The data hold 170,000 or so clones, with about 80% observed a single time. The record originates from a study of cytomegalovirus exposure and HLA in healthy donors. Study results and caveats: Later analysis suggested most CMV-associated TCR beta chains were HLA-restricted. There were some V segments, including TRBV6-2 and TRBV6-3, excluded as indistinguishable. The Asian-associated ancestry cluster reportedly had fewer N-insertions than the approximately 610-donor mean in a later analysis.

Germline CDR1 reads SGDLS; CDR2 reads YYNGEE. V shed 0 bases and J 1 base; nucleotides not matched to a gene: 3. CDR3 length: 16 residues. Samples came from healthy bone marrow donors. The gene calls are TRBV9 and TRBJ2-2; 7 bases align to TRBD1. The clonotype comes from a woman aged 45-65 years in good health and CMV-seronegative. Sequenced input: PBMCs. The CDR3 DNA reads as TGTGCCAGCAGCGTAGGCCGGACAGGGAACACCGGGGAGCTGTTTTTT. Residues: CASSVGRTGNTGELFF.